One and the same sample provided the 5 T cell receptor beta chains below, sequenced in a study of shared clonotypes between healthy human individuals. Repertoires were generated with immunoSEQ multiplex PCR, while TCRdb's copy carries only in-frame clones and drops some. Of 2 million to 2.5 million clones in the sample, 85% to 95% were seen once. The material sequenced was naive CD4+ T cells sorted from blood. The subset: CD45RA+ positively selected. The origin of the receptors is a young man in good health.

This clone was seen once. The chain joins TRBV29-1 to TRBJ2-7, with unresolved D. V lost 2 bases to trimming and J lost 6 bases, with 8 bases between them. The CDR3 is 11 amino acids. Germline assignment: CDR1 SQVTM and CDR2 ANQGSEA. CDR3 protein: CSVELGAEQYF. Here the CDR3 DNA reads TGCAGCGTTGAATTGGGCGCCGAGCAGTACTTC.

CDR3 in DNA: TGTGCCAGCAGCTTAAGGACTAGGGACTTCGGGGAGCTGTTTTTT. As protein: CASSLRTRDFGELFF. The genes are TRBV7-2 and TRBJ2-2; 7 nucleotides agree with TRBD2. With 2 bases clipped from V and 7 bases from J, the junction kept 7 bases outside the gene matches. CDR1 and CDR2 from the germline V gene are SGHTA and FQGNSA. The CDR3 runs 15 residues.

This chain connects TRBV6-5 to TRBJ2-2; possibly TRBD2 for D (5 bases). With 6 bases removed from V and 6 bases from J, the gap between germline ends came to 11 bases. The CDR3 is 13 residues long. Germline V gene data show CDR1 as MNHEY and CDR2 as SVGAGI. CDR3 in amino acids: CASRTPGAGELFF. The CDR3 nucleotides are TGTGCCAGCAGAACCCCCGGGGCCGGGGAGCTGTTTTTT.

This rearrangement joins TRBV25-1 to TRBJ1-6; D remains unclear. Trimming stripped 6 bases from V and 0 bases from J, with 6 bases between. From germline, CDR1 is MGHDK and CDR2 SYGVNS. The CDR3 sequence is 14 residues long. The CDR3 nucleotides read TGTGCCAGCAGCCCGGGCTCCTATAATTCACCCCTCCACTTT. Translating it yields CASSPGSYNSPLHF.

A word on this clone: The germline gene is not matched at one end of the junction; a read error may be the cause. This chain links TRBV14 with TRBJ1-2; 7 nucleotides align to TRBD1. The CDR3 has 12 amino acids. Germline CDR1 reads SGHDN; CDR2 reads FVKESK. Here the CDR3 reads CASSTGAYGYTF. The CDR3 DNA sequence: TGCGCCAGCAGTACAGGGGCCTATGGCTACACCTTC.